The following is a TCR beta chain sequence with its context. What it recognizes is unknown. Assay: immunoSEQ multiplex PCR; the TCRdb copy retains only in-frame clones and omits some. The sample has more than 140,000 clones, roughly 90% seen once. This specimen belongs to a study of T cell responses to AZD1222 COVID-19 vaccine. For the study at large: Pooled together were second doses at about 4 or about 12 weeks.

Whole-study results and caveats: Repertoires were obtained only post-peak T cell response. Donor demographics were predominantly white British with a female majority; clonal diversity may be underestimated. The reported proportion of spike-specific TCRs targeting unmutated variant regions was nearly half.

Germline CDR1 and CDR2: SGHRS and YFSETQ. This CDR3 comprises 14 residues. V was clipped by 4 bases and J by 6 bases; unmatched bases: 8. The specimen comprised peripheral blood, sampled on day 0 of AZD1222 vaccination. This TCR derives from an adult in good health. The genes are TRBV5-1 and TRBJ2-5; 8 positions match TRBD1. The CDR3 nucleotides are TGCGCCAGCAGCGAAATGACAGGGGAACAGACCCAGTACTTC. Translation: CASSEMTGEQTQYF.